What follows are 21 T cell receptor beta chains derived from one specimen sequenced in a study of T cells in Graves' hyperthyroidism and ophthalmopathy. Amplification yielded TCR beta CDR3 regions, with RNA transcripts as the source. HTBI primers were the set used in a first-round RT-PCR of the TCR CDR3. TCRdb independently ran MiXCR on the multiplex PCR reads; one entry per CDR3 protein. This sample has around 340,000 distinct CDR3 sequences, with about 15% found just once. The sequenced material came from blood. These receptors originate from a woman aged 25-40 years with Graves' hyperthyroidism.

Comments on this clonotype: A read error is possible here, since a much larger clone lies one base away. The chain carries TRBV11-2 and TRBJ2-5, with D perhaps matching TRBD2 (6 bases). Per the germline V gene, CDR1 is SGHAT and CDR2 is FQNNGV. The CDR3 spans 14 residues. This chain's CDR3 is CACSLRLGQETQYF. CDR3 DNA sequence: TGTGCCTGCAGCTTACGACTAGGGCAAGAGACCCAGTACTTC.

This clonotype was detected many times. The chain has TRBV30 and TRBJ2-1, with D possibly matching TRBD2 (6 bases). The CDR3 is 11 amino acids. With 8 bases removed from V and 3 bases from J, the gap between germline ends came to 8 bases. Looked up from germline, CDR1 is GTSNPN and CDR2 is SVGIG (reference sequence). CDR3 residues: CASGLYNEQFF. The CDR3, as DNA: TGTGCCAGCGGGCTCTACAATGAGCAGTTCTTC.

As to this clonotype: The germline gene is not matched at one end of the junction; a read error may be the cause. This rearrangement joins TRBV18 to TRBJ1-4, with D perhaps matching TRBD1 (5 bases). The CDR3 is made up of 15 amino acids. The germline V gene has CDR1 KGHSH and CDR2 LQKENI. The CDR3: CVSSPSGLWPEKLFF. The CDR3, as DNA: TGTGTCAGCTCACCGTCAGGGTTGTGGCCTGAAAAACTGTTTTTT.

The CDR3 reads CSAPKGGRTDTQYF. As DNA, the CDR3 is TGCAGTGCTCCCAAGGGCGGACGCACAGATACGCAGTATTTT. The V gene is TRBV20-1, the J gene TRBJ2-3; D is uncertain. Germline V gene lookup returns CDR1 DFQATT and CDR2 SNEGSKA (reference sequence). This CDR3 is built from 14 residues. With 5 bases removed from V and 1 base from J, the gap between germline ends came to 13 bases.

This clonotype was seen at least ten times. The V and J genes are TRBV28 and TRBJ1-1; D is possibly TRBD1 (5 bases). This CDR3 spans 15 amino acids. Trimming stripped 7 bases from V and 4 bases from J, with 19 bases between. The germline V gene encodes CDR1 MDHEN and CDR2 SYDVKM. The CDR3 loop is CASTLRGGGATEAFF. The CDR3 nucleotides are TGTGCCAGCACCCTGCGCGGGGGAGGTGCCACTGAAGCTTTCTTT.

This chain links TRBV20-1 with TRBJ1-1; D remains ambiguous. Germline V gene lookup returns CDR1 DFQATT and CDR2 SNEGSKA (reference sequence). The CDR3 sequence is 15 residues long. Trimming pared 1 base from V and 0 bases from J, leaving 12 bases between. The CDR3 loop is CSARAGSYMNTEAFF. The CDR3 region has the DNA TGCAGTGCTAGAGCCGGATCTTACATGAACACTGAAGCTTTCTTT.

This clonotype was counted only a few times. V gene TRBV9 combines with J gene TRBJ2-7, with D perhaps TRBD1 (5 bases). CDR3 length: 14 residues. The germline V gene has CDR1 SGDLS and CDR2 YYNGEE. V was trimmed by 1 base and J by 2 bases, leaving 10 bases between them. The CDR3 region has the DNA TGTGCCAGCAGCGTATCAGGGATTGCCTACGAGCAGTACTTC. Its translation is CASSVSGIAYEQYF.

This clonotype was counted many times. The chain carries TRBV27 and TRBJ1-5, with 8 bases that match TRBD1. Germline-derived CDR1 and CDR2 are MNHEY and SMNVEV (reference sequence). V was clipped by 2 bases and J by 12 bases; unmatched bases: 15. The length of the CDR3 is 16 residues. The chain's CDR3 is CASSLEDRVFERLQHF. CDR3 bases: TGTGCCAGCAGTTTAGAGGACAGGGTCTTTGAGCGGCTCCAGCATTTT.

This clonotype was observed many times. This chain links TRBV28 with TRBJ1-6, with D possibly matching TRBD1 (5 bases). Germline V lookup: CDR1 MDHEN, CDR2 SYDVKM. The germline V and J ends were trimmed by 3 bases and 8 bases, with 11 bases remaining between them. This CDR3 contains 14 residues. DNA for the CDR3: TGTGCCAGCAGTTTTGGGGCTGTGGATTCACCCCTCCACTTT. Amino acid sequence: CASSFGAVDSPLHF.

The chain links TRBV6-1 to TRBJ2-3; D is possibly TRBD2 (5 bases). This CDR3 has 12 amino acids. The V end was cut by 3 bases, the J end by 9 bases, with 10 bases between. CDR1 and CDR2 from the germline V gene are MNHNS and SASEGT. CDR3 nucleotides: TGTGCCAGCAGTGACGGGGTTTCGACGCAGTATTTT. Its protein is CASSDGVSTQYF.

The table lists this clonotype with a few counts. The V and J genes are TRBV10-3 and TRBJ1-2; no firm D call. This CDR3 spans 14 amino acids. The V gene lost 4 bases and the J gene lost 4 bases, with 13 bases spanning the gap. Germline assignment: CDR1 ENHRY and CDR2 SYGVKD. CDR3 coding DNA: TGTGCCATCAGTGCTTCGGAGGGAGTCTATGGCTACACCTTC. Its protein is CAISASEGVYGYTF.

This clonotype has ten or more counts. V and J are TRBV18 and TRBJ2-5; TRBD2 aligns across 7 bases. V was pared by 2 bases and J by 4 bases, with 10 bases of the junction left unmatched. CDR3 size: 16 residues. The germline CDR1 and CDR2 sequences are KGHSH and LQKENI. CDR3 region: CASSPMGGIATETQYF. Here the CDR3 DNA reads TGTGCCAGCTCACCAATGGGAGGGATTGCTACAGAGACCCAGTACTTC.

To note about this clonotype: This may come from a read error, since a much larger clone is one base off. The chain is built from TRBV6-1 and TRBJ1-5; D is unresolved. CDR1 is MNHNS and CDR2 is SASEGT in the germline V gene. The CDR3 totals 12 residues. Here the CDR3 reads CASNNHNQSQHF. CDR3 nucleotides: TGTGCCAGCAATAACCACAATCAGTCCCAGCATTTT.

This clonotype appeared many times. The V gene is TRBV7-2, the J gene TRBJ2-2; D is unresolved. There are 12 residues in the CDR3. CDR1 is SGHTA, CDR2 FQGNSA, per germline. V was clipped by 1 base and J by 5 bases, with 2 bases between them. In DNA form, the CDR3 reads TGTGCCAGCAGCTTAGTAACCGGGGAGCTGTTTTTT. Translating it yields CASSLVTGELFF.

This sequence joins TRBV24-1 and TRBJ1-2; D is ambiguous. The CDR3 is 12 residues long. The V gene's germline CDR1 is KGHDR and CDR2 SFDVKD. V was clipped by 3 bases and J by 4 bases, with 5 bases between them. The CDR3 DNA is TGTGCCACCAGTGATGTGGTCTATGGCTACACCTTC. Protein: CATSDVVYGYTF.

This clonotype was counted many times. J is TRBJ1-4 and V is TRBV6-1, with D possibly being TRBD1 (6 bases). Germline CDR1 MNHNS, CDR2 SASEGT. The CDR3 covers 14 residues. With 5 bases removed from V and 8 bases from J, the gap between germline ends came to 15 bases. CDR3 protein: CASSSGGLSEKLFF. The CDR3 DNA sequence: TGTGCCAGCAGTTCCGGGGGGCTGAGCGAAAAACTGTTTTTT.

This clonotype showed up just a few times. The chain links TRBV18 to TRBJ2-3, with 12 bases that match TRBD2. Per the germline V gene, CDR1 is KGHSH and CDR2 is LQKENI. This CDR3 has 18 residues. Trimming removed 2 bases from V and 2 bases from J; junction bases left unmatched: 8. The CDR3 coding sequence is TGTGCCAGCTCACCAGAGGAGACTAGCGGGGGATACACAGATACGCAGTATTTT. This gives the protein CASSPEETSGGYTDTQYF.

The chain has TRBV20-1 and TRBJ2-1; 7 bases match TRBD2. V was pared by 6 bases and J by 8 bases, with 13 bases of the junction left unmatched. The CDR3 runs to 14 residues. Germline-derived CDR1 and CDR2 are DFQATT and SNEGSKA (reference sequence). CDR3 DNA sequence: TGCAGTGCCCTGCGGGAGCGGGTTTACGATGAGCAGTTCTTC. Translation: CSALRERVYDEQFF.

This chain connects TRBV15 to TRBJ1-5; D remains unclear. V dropped 0 bases and J dropped 6 bases, with 15 bases sitting between them. In germline, CDR1 is LNHNV, CDR2 YYDKDF (reference sequence). The CDR3 consists of 16 residues. CDR3 DNA sequence: TGTGCCACCAGCAGAGATTTGTCCGGGTTAAGTCAGCCCCAGCATTTT. Protein sequence: CATSRDLSGLSQPQHF.

This clonotype was observed at least ten times. The V and J genes are TRBV28 and TRBJ2-7; tentatively, D is TRBD1 or TRBD2 (5 bases each). CDR1 and CDR2 from the germline V gene are MDHEN and SYDVKM. The V gene lost 7 bases and the J gene lost 3 bases, with 19 bases spanning the gap. This CDR3 is 15 amino acids long. The CDR3 loop reads CASTMLGTYLYEQYF. DNA for the CDR3: TGTGCCAGCACCATGTTGGGGACGTATCTCTACGAGCAGTACTTC.

This clonotype came up many times. This rearrangement joins TRBV11-2 to TRBJ1-1, with 10 bases matching TRBD1. This CDR3 contains 16 residues. The ends lost 4 bases at V and 1 base at J; junction bases unmatched: 6. Germline assignment: CDR1 SGHAT and CDR2 FQNNGV. CDR3 nucleotides: TGTGCCAGCAGCTCACTTCGACAGGGGGCGAACACTGAAGCTTTCTTT. It encodes CASSSLRQGANTEAFF.